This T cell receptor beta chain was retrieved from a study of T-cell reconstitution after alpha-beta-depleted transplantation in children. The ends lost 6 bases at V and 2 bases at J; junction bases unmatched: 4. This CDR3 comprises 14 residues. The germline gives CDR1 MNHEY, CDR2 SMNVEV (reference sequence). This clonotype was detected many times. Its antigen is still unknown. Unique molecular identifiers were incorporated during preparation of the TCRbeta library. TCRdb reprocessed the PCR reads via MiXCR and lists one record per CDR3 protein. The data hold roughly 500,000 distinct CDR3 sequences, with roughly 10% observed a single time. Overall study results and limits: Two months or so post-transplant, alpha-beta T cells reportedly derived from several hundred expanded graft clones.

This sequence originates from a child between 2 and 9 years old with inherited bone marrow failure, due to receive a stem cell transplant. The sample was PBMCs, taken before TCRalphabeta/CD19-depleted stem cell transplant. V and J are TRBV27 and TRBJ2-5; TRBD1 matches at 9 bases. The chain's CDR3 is CASRGQGWQETQYF. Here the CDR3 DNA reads TGTGCCAGCAGGGGACAGGGATGGCAAGAGACCCAGTACTTC.